Given below is one T cell receptor beta chain in context. Its specific antigen is unknown. One end of the junction varies from germline; a read error may be responsible. TCRbeta CDR3 regions were amplified from genomic DNA by means of the immunoSEQ Assay, a bias-controlled multiplex PCR. Per the original workflow: Within the assay, amplification of reference gene primers was used to estimate how many nucleated cells each sample contained. To quantify the absolute abundance of each unique TCRbeta CDR3 rearrangement, sequence reads were collapsed and filtered. For each sample, productive Simpson clonality was calculated by taking the square root of Simpson's diversity index across productive rearrangements. The table comes from immuneACCESS by way of TCRdb, which keeps in-frame sequences with V and J called. Part of the clones is missing from these tables; in studies checked, under half for an unresolved V gene and the rest for unknown reasons. V, J and clone size were drawn from that table, and D and trimming were deduced from the DNA. The sample profile shows 120,000 to 150,000 clones; approximately 86% of them were found once. Jointly, the top ten make up 5% to 6% of the sample.

The germline V gene specifies SGHTS as CDR1 and YDEGEE as CDR2. The cysteine opens and the phenylalanine closes a CDR3 of 13 amino acids. The entry retains the CDR3 DNA only, 39 bases that are in frame from base 1. Whole blood was collected in K2EDTA tubes by collaborating institutions according to the institutions' own protocols. For TCRbeta analysis, collaborator samples were shipped as frozen whole blood, as isolated PBMCs, or as DNA extracted from either sample type. This record belongs to a study of blood T cell repertoires in COVID-19 (TCRdb year 2020). General notes on the study: Samples covering the acute and convalescent phases of COVID-19 were provided by collaborators in the United States, Italy and Spain. The prospective study material was composed of cDNA or gDNA derived from T cells, B-cell-depleted T cells, or PBMCs. The dataset comprised deeply sampled blood TCRbeta repertoires from subjects exposed to, actively infected with, or recovered from COVID-19. The repertoires were made available in a free public database intended to serve as a resource for research on the immune response to SARS-CoV-2. The samples were drawn from the first 160 participants of the ongoing ImmuneRACE study and from under 1,500 subjects provided by 6 global collaborators. The sample metadata nearly always contained a de-identified subject ID, COVID-19 status, age in years and sex. Where available, HLA class I and class II types were obtained from metadata supplied by the sample provider rather than from assay-based typing. Overall results and qualifications from the work: Clinical and demographic metadata were provided uncurated, with the amount varying by source and participant.

The TCR comes from a human donor in a cohort sampled during active COVID-19. In this chain, TRBV5-8 is recombined with TRBJ2-7; a weak D assignment points to TRBD1 (5 bases agree). Sequencing was performed on peripheral blood. In nucleotide form, the sequence is TGTGCCAGCCGCTTCGAAGGGGCCTACGAGCAGTACTTC. This translates into CASRFEGAYEQYF. When the CDR3 is completed using the reference TRBV5-8 and TRBJ2-7 genes on either side, the full variable domain is EAGVTQSPTHLIKTRGQQATLRCSPISGHTSVYWYQQALGLGLQFLLWYDEGEERNRGNFPPRFSGRQFPNYSSELNVNALELEDSALYLCASRFEGAYEQYFGPGTRLTVT.